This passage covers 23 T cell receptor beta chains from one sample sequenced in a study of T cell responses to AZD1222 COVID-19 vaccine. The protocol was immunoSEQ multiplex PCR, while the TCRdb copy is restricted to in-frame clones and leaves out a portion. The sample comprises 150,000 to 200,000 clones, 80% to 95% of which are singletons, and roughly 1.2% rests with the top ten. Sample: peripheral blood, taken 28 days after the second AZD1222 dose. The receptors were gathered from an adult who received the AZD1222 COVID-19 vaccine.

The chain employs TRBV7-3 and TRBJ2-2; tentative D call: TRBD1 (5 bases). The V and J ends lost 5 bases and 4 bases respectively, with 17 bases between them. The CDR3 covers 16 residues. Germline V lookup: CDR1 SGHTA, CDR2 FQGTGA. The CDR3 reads CASSKGVGALTGELFF. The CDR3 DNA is TGTGCCAGCAGCAAAGGGGTAGGGGCCCTCACCGGGGAGCTGTTTTTT.

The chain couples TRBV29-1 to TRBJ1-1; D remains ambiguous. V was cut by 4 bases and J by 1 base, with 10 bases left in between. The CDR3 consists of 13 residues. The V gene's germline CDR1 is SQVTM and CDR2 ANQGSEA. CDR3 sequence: CSVGRGRNTEAFF. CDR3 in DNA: TGCAGCGTTGGCCGAGGGAGGAACACTGAAGCTTTCTTT.

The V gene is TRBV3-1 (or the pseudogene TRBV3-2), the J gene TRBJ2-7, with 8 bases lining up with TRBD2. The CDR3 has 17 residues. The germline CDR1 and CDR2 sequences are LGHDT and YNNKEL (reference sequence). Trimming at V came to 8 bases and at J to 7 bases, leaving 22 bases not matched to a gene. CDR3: CASGPSQAGTRPREQYF. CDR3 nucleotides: TGTGCCAGCGGCCCATCCCAGGCAGGGACTAGGCCTAGGGAGCAGTACTTC.

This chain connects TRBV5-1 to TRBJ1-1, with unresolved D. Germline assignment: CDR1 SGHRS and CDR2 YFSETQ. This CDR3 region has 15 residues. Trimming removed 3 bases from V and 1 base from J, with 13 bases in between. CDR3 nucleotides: TGCGCCAGCAGCTCGACCTGGGCCCGGAACACTGAAGCTTTCTTT. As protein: CASSSTWARNTEAFF.

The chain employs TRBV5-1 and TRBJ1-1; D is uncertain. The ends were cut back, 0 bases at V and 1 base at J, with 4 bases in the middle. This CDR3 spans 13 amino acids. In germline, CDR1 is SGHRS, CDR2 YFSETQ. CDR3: CASSLEQNTEAFF. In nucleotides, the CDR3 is TGCGCCAGCAGCTTGGAACAGAACACTGAAGCTTTCTTT.

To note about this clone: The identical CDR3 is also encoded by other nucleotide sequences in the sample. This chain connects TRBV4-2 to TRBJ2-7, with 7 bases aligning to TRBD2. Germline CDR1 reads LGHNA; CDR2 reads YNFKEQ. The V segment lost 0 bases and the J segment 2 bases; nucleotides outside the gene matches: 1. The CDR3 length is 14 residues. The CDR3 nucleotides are TGTGCCAGCAGCCAAGAGGGGGGGACCTACGAGCAGTACTTC. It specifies CASSQEGGTYEQYF.

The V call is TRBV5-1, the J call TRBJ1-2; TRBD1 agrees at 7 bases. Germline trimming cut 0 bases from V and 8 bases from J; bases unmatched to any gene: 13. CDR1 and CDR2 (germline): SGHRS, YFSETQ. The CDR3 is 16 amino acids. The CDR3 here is CASSLGGSDRADGYTF. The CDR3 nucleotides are TGCGCCAGCAGCTTGGGGGGGAGCGACAGGGCGGACGGCTACACCTTC.

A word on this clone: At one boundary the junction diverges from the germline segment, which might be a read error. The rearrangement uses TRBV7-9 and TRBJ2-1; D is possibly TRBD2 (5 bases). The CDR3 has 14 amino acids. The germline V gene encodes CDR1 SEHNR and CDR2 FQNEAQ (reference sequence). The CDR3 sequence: CASSGAGILNGQFF. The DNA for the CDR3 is TGTGCCAGCAGCGGCGCCGGGATTTTGAATGGGCAGTTCTTC.

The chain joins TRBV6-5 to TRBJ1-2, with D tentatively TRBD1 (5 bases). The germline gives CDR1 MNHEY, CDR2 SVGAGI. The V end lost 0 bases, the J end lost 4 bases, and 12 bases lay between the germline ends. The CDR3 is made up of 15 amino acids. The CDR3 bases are TGTGCCAGCAGTTACTCGGGGGGACGGAGCTATGGCTACACCTTC. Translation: CASSYSGGRSYGYTF.

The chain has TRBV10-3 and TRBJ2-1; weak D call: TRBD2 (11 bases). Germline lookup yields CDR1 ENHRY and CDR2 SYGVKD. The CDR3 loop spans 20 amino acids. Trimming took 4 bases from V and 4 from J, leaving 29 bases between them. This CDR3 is CAISGISGQGRTSGYNEQFF. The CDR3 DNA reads TGTGCCATCAGTGGTATATCGGGACAGGGGAGGACTAGCGGGTACAATGAGCAGTTCTTC.

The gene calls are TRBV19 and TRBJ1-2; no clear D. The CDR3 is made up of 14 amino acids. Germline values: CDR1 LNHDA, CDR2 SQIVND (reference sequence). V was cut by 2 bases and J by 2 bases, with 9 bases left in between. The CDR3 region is CASSINRRNYGYTF. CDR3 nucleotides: TGTGCCAGTAGTATAAATCGGCGGAACTATGGCTACACCTTC.

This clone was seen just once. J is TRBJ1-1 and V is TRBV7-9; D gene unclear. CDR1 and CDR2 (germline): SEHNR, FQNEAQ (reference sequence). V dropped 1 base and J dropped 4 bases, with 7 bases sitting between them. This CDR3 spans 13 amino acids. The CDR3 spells CASSLVSGTEAFF. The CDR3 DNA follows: TGTGCCAGCAGCTTAGTATCGGGCACTGAAGCTTTCTTT.

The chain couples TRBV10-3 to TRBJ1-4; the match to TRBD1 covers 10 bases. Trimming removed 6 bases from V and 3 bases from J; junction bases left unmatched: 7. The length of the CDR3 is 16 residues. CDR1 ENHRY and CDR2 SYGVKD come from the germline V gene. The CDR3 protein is CAISAGTGEANEKLFF. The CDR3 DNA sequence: TGTGCCATCAGCGCCGGGACAGGGGAGGCTAATGAAAAACTGTTTTTT.

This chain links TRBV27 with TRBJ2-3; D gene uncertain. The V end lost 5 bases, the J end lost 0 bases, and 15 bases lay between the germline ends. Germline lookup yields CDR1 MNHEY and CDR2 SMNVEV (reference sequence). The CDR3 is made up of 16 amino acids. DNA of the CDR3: TGTGCCAGCAGTAAACTACGATTCTCTAGCACAGATACGCAGTATTTT. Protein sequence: CASSKLRFSSTDTQYF.

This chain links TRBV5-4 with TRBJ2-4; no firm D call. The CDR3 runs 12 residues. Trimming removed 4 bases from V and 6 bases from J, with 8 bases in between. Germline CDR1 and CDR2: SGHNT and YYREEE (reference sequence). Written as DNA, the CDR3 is TGTGCCAGCAGCCGGAACTTAAACATTCAGTACTTC. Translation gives CASSRNLNIQYF.

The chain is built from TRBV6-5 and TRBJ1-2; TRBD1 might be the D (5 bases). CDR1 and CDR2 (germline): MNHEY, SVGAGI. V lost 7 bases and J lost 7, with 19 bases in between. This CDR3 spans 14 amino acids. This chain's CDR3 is CASTAGEALGGYTF. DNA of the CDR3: TGTGCCAGCACGGCGGGGGAGGCCCTCGGTGGCTACACCTTC.

The CDR3 spells CASRPGQGWDTEAFF. DNA for the CDR3: TGTGCCAGCAGGCCGGGACAGGGATGGGACACTGAAGCTTTCTTT. The chain couples TRBV6-5 to TRBJ1-1, with TRBD1 matching 9 bases. Germline CDR1 and CDR2: MNHEY and SVGAGI. The V segment lost 6 bases and the J segment 3 bases; nucleotides outside the gene matches: 8. This CDR3 has 15 amino acids.

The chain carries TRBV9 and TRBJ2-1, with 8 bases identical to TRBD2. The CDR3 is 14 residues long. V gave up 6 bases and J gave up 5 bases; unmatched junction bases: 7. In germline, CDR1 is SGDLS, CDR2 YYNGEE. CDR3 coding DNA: TGTGCCAGCACCCCGGGGGGGAATGACAATGAGCAGTTCTTC. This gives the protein CASTPGGNDNEQFF.

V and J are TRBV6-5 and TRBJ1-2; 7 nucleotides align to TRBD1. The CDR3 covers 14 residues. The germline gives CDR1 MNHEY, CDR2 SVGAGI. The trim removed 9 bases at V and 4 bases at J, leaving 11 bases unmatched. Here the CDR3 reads CASSTGLGPYGYTF. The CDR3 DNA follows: TGTGCCAGTTCGACAGGGCTGGGTCCCTATGGCTACACCTTC.

The CDR3 DNA follows: TGTGCCAGCAGAACCCGGACAGGGAAGGGTTCTTATGGCTACACCTTC. Its protein is CASRTRTGKGSYGYTF. The chain couples TRBV28 to TRBJ1-2; 8 nucleotides line up with TRBD1. In germline, CDR1 is MDHEN, CDR2 SYDVKM. This CDR3 is 16 amino acids long. J was trimmed by 5 bases and V by 6 bases; bases with no gene match: 14.

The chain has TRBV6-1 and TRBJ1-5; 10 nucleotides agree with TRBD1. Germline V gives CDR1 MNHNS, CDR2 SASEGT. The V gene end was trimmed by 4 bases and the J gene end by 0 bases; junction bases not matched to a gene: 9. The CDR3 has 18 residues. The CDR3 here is CASSGPPGTGVSNQPQHF. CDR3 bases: TGTGCCAGCAGTGGTCCTCCCGGGACAGGGGTTAGCAATCAGCCCCAGCATTTT.

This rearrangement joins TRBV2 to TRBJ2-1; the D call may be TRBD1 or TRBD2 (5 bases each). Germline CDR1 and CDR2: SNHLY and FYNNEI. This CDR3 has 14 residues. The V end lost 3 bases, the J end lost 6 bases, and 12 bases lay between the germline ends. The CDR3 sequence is CASSDDRGRNEQFF. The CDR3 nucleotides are TGTGCCAGCAGTGATGACCGGGGCCGCAATGAGCAGTTCTTC. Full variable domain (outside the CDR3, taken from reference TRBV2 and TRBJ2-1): EPEVTQTPSHQVTQMGQEVILRCVPISNHLYFYWYRQILGQKVEFLVSFYNNEISEKSEIFDDQFSVERPDGSNFTLKIRSTKLEDSAMYFCASSDDRGRNEQFFGPGTRLTVL.

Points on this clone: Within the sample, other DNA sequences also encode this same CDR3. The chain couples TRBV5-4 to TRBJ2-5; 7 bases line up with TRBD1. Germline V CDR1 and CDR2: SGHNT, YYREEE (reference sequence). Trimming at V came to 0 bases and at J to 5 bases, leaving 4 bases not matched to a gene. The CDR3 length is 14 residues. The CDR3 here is CASSLAGGRETQYF. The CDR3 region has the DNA TGTGCCAGCAGCTTGGCAGGGGGACGCGAGACCCAGTACTTC. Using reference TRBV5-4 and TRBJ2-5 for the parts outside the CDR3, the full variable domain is ETGVTQSPTHLIKTRGQQVTLRCSSQSGHNTVSWYQQALGQGPQFIFQYYREEENGRGNFPPRFSGLQFPNYSSELNVNALELDDSALYLCASSLAGGRETQYFGPGTRLLVL.